Below, one T cell receptor (beta chain) is given with its context. This sample was taken from a study of blood T cell repertoires in COVID-19. Across the study: The United States, Italy and Spain were the sources of the acute and convalescent COVID-19 samples. Sample material is recorded as cDNA or gDNA derived from T cells, B-cell-depleted T cells, or PBMCs.

Measured with immunoSEQ multiplex PCR; TCRdb has only the in-frame clones, and not every one. The sample has around 42,000 clones, roughly 86% seen once; the top ten hold about 60%. This CDR3 spans 13 amino acids. The germline V and J ends were trimmed by 3 bases and 5 bases, with 10 bases remaining between them. Germline lookup yields CDR1 SGHVS and CDR2 FNYEAQ. The chain uses TRBV7-6 and TRBJ1-1; D gene ambiguous. The sequenced sample was peripheral blood. The TCR originated in a man between 65 and 85 years old with acute or convalescent COVID-19. CDR3 sequence: CASSLEGGTEAFF. The CDR3 DNA reads as TGTGCCAGCAGCTTGGAGGGTGGGACTGAAGCTTTCTTT.